Below, 25 T cell receptor beta chains from the same sample are listed, as sequenced in a study of blood T cell repertoires in COVID-19. Clones were sequenced by immunoSEQ multiplex PCR, and TCRdb holds only the in-frame ones, with some missing. The sample has fewer than 250,000 clones, 65% to 90% seen once. The material sequenced was peripheral blood. These receptors all stem from a woman in her 70s with acute or convalescent COVID-19.

This chain joins TRBV4-2 and TRBJ2-3; 12 nucleotides agree with TRBD2. This CDR3 is 17 amino acids long. The trim removed 0 bases at V and 6 bases at J, leaving 7 bases unmatched. Per germline, CDR1 LGHNA and CDR2 YNFKEQ. This CDR3 reads CASSQDPSGGARDTQYF. CDR3 nucleotides: TGTGCCAGCAGCCAAGATCCTAGCGGGGGGGCCAGGGATACGCAGTATTTT.

This clone was seen a few times. CDR3 DNA: TGTGCCAGCAGGCCGACAGGCACCGTAGGAAATGAGCAGTTCTTC. The encoded protein is CASRPTGTVGNEQFF. The chain recombines TRBV6-5 with TRBJ2-1, with D possibly being TRBD1 (6 bases). The germline V gene encodes CDR1 MNHEY and CDR2 SVGAGI. Trimming left V 6 bases short and J 7 bases short, with 19 bases between. The CDR3 runs to 15 residues.

The sample holds one count of this clone. The gene calls are TRBV10-3 and TRBJ2-7; 9 bases match TRBD1. CDR3 length: 14 amino acids. V lost 6 bases and J lost 3; bases outside the gene matches: 6. Per the germline V gene, CDR1 is ENHRY and CDR2 is SYGVKD. This chain's CDR3 is CAIRPDRGNYEQYF. The CDR3 DNA reads as TGTGCCATCAGACCGGACAGGGGTAACTACGAGCAGTACTTC.

This clone was found a few times. The chain has TRBV5-1 and TRBJ2-2, with 7 bases fitting TRBD1. The V segment lost 4 bases and the J segment 6 bases; nucleotides outside the gene matches: 3. The CDR3 loop spans 13 amino acids. Germline V lookup: CDR1 SGHRS, CDR2 YFSETQ. The CDR3 DNA sequence: TGCGCCAGCAGCCTAGGGGGCTCCGGGGAGCTGTTTTTT. It translates to CASSLGGSGELFF.

V is TRBV7-6 and J is TRBJ2-2; TRBD2 agrees at 9 bases. CDR3 size: 18 residues. CDR1 and CDR2 (germline): SGHVS, FNYEAQ. V lost 5 bases, J lost 4 bases, and 14 bases stayed unmatched. The CDR3 spells CASSPEAGGLVGTGELFF. Written as DNA, the CDR3 is TGTGCCAGCAGCCCCGAGGCGGGGGGGTTGGTGGGCACCGGGGAGCTGTTTTTT.

This clone was detected only a few times. Here the CDR3 reads CASSAALELAYGYTF. The CDR3 bases are TGTGCCAGCAGCGCCGCCCTAGAATTAGCATATGGCTACACCTTC. The rearrangement joins TRBV9 to TRBJ1-2; D is unclear. The CDR3 runs 15 residues. The V end lost 3 bases, the J end lost 5 bases, and 17 bases lay between the germline ends. In germline, CDR1 is SGDLS, CDR2 YYNGEE.

V and J are TRBV18 and TRBJ1-2; tentatively, D is TRBD1 (6 bases). With 4 bases removed from V and 4 bases from J, the gap between germline ends came to 13 bases. The CDR3 extends over 14 amino acids. Germline values: CDR1 KGHSH, CDR2 LQKENI. The DNA for the CDR3 is TGTGCCAGCTCACTTGAGGACAGTGCCTATGGCTACACCTTC. It is translated as CASSLEDSAYGYTF.

V gene TRBV27 combines with J gene TRBJ2-7; 7 bases are shared with TRBD2. The ends lost 5 bases at V and 3 bases at J; junction bases unmatched: 4. Germline V gene lookup returns CDR1 MNHEY and CDR2 SMNVEV (reference sequence). This CDR3 contains 13 residues. The CDR3 reads CASSTGLDYEQYF. CDR3 in DNA: TGTGCCAGCAGTACCGGACTAGACTACGAGCAGTACTTC.

The rearrangement links TRBV20-1 to TRBJ1-1; 10 bases line up with TRBD1. This CDR3 comprises 16 residues. Unmatched junction bases numbered 12, after V lost 3 bases and J lost 5 bases. Germline CDR1 and CDR2: DFQATT and SNEGSKA (reference sequence). The chain's CDR3 is CSASPLGGQGYTEAFF. The CDR3 region has the DNA TGCAGTGCTAGTCCCTTGGGGGGACAGGGGTATACTGAAGCTTTCTTT.

This chain joins TRBV18 and TRBJ2-1, with 9 bases that match TRBD1. The junction had 3 bases not matched to a gene; V was cut back by 10 bases and J by 2 bases. The CDR3 length is 13 residues. CDR1 and CDR2 (germline): KGHSH, LQKENI. The CDR3 region has the DNA TGTGCCACGGGACAGGGAACCTACAATGAGCAGTTCTTC. Translating it yields CATGQGTYNEQFF.

This clone was observed once. This chain joins TRBV7-5 and TRBJ2-7; the table's D call, TRBD2, has no DNA check behind it. TRBV7-5 is a pseudogene locus. The CDR3 is 15 residues long. CDR3: CARSLARPGSYEQYF. Here the CDR3 DNA reads TGTGCCAGAAGCTTAGCTAGGCCCGGGTCCTACGAGCAGTACTTC.

The chain joins TRBV7-9 to TRBJ1-3; D not resolved. The CDR3 extends over 15 amino acids. Per germline, CDR1 SEHNR and CDR2 FQNEAQ (reference sequence). Trimming took off 3 bases at V and 1 base at J, with 10 bases between the two ends. The CDR3 sequence is CASSFLTGSGNTIYF. The CDR3 DNA follows: TGTGCCAGCAGCTTCCTAACGGGGTCTGGAAACACCATATATTTT. The full variable domain, with the rest looked up from reference TRBV7-9 and TRBJ1-3, is DTGVSQNPRHKITKRGQNVTFRCDPISEHNRLYWYRQTLGQGPEFLTYFQNEAQLEKSRLLSDRFSAERPKGSFSTLEIQRTEQGDSAMYLCASSFLTGSGNTIYFGEGSWLTVV.

This clone is a singleton in its sample. V gene TRBV27 combines with J gene TRBJ2-4, with 9 bases lining up with TRBD1. The V segment lost 0 bases and the J segment 9 bases; nucleotides outside the gene matches: 3. The germline V gene encodes CDR1 MNHEY and CDR2 SMNVEV (reference sequence). The CDR3 is made up of 14 amino acids. This chain's CDR3 is CASSLSTGGVIQYF. CDR3 in DNA: TGTGCCAGCAGTTTATCGACAGGGGGTGTCATTCAGTACTTC.

The rearrangement uses TRBV19 and TRBJ2-1; the match to TRBD1 covers 7 bases. This CDR3 is 13 amino acids long. The V gene's germline CDR1 is LNHDA and CDR2 SQIVND (reference sequence). The ends lost 8 bases at V and 10 bases at J; junction bases unmatched: 11. This chain's CDR3 is CASSTGAREEQFF. The CDR3 DNA reads as TGTGCCAGTTCAACAGGGGCACGGGAAGAGCAGTTCTTC.

CDR3 sequence: CAIRQQEKGFTEAFF. CDR3 in DNA: TGTGCCATCAGACAACAGGAGAAGGGGTTTACTGAAGCTTTCTTT. The V gene is TRBV10-3, the J gene TRBJ1-1; the D gene is possibly TRBD1 (5 bases). In germline, CDR1 is ENHRY, CDR2 SYGVKD. CDR3 length: 15 amino acids. V gave up 6 bases and J gave up 5 bases, with 19 bases separating them.

The chain is built from TRBV4-3 and TRBJ1-6; D gene ambiguous. Germline assignment: CDR1 LGHNA and CDR2 YSLEER. The CDR3 runs 14 residues. V shed 0 bases and J shed 14 bases, with 14 bases lying between them. The CDR3 DNA reads TGCGCCAGCAGCCAAGAATCACGGGTGAGAACCCTCCACTTT. This encodes CASSQESRVRTLHF.

This chain joins TRBV6-5 and TRBJ1-1; D may be TRBD1 (6 bases). From germline, CDR1 is MNHEY and CDR2 SVGAGI. Deletions cut 4 bases from V and 1 base from J, with 13 bases between. This CDR3 has 15 amino acids. CDR3 sequence: CASSSTGPGNTEAFF. For the CDR3, the DNA is TGTGCCAGCAGTTCGACAGGTCCGGGGAACACTGAAGCTTTCTTT.

Here the CDR3 reads CASSEYRSTEAFF. The CDR3 nucleotides read TGCGCCAGCAGTGAGTATAGGAGCACTGAAGCTTTCTTT. The rearrangement joins TRBV10-1 to TRBJ1-1; no reliable D call. From germline, CDR1 is WNHNN and CDR2 SYGVQD (reference sequence). Trimming pared 1 base from V and 4 bases from J, leaving 7 bases between. The CDR3 length is 13 residues.

The rearrangement uses TRBV14 and TRBJ1-2, with 11 bases matching TRBD1. The CDR3 runs to 15 residues. Germline CDR1 is SGHDN and CDR2 is FVKESK. V shed 6 bases, J shed 7 bases, and the junction held 10 bases outside the gene matches. The CDR3 region is CASSDRRTGGSGYTF. Written as DNA, the CDR3 is TGTGCCAGCAGTGACCGAAGGACAGGGGGCAGTGGCTACACCTTC.

As concerns this clone: Other DNA sequences of this sample code for an identical CDR3. V and J are TRBV18 and TRBJ1-1; possible D gene TRBD1, 5 bases. V lost 0 bases and J 1 base, leaving 6 bases between the germline ends. Germline V gene sequence: CDR1 KGHSH, CDR2 LQKENI. The CDR3 runs 14 residues. CDR3 sequence reads: CASSPPGGNTEAFF. The CDR3 DNA sequence: TGTGCCAGCTCACCACCGGGGGGGAACACTGAAGCTTTCTTT.

This chain links TRBV5-4 with TRBJ1-2, with D maybe TRBD1 (6 bases). V was cut by 0 bases and J by 0 bases, with 12 bases left in between. The CDR3 extends over 16 amino acids. In germline, CDR1 is SGHNT, CDR2 YYREEE (reference sequence). The CDR3 protein is CASSLGTVQANYGYTF. The CDR3 DNA reads as TGTGCCAGCAGCTTGGGGACAGTACAAGCTAACTATGGCTACACCTTC.

The V call is TRBV5-5, the J call TRBJ2-2, with D perhaps TRBD1 (6 bases). Germline CDR1 is SGHKS and CDR2 is YYEKEE (reference sequence). The CDR3 loop spans 16 amino acids. Trimming took 3 bases from V and 3 from J, leaving 15 bases between them. In nucleotides, the CDR3 is TGTGCCAGCAGCTCGGGCAGGGGTATTGACACCGGGGAGCTGTTTTTT. Amino acids: CASSSGRGIDTGELFF.

In its sample, this clone was seen once. The chain recombines TRBV19 with TRBJ1-1; D unclear. The germline gives CDR1 LNHDA, CDR2 SQIVND (reference sequence). The CDR3 consists of 13 residues. Deletions cut 3 bases from V and 2 bases from J, with 7 bases between. This chain's CDR3 is CASSMNGNTEAFF. The CDR3 DNA sequence: TGTGCCAGTAGTATGAACGGTAACACTGAAGCTTTCTTT.

The J gene is TRBJ1-1, the V gene TRBV6-5, with 9 bases identical to TRBD1. The V gene end was trimmed by 6 bases and the J gene end by 4 bases; junction bases not matched to a gene: 3. CDR3 size: 13 residues. The germline gives CDR1 MNHEY, CDR2 SVGAGI. CDR3 residues: CASSKDRGTEAFF. CDR3 nucleotides: TGTGCCAGCAGCAAGGACAGGGGCACTGAAGCTTTCTTT.

This clone has more than one count but fewer than ten. V and J are TRBV12-3 or TRBV12-4 and TRBJ1-5; D unresolved. With 2 bases removed from V and 4 bases from J, the gap between germline ends came to 6 bases. This CDR3 has 13 residues. CDR3 sequence: CASSLLFNQPQHF. The CDR3 DNA reads as TGTGCCAGCAGTTTACTGTTTAATCAGCCCCAGCATTTT.